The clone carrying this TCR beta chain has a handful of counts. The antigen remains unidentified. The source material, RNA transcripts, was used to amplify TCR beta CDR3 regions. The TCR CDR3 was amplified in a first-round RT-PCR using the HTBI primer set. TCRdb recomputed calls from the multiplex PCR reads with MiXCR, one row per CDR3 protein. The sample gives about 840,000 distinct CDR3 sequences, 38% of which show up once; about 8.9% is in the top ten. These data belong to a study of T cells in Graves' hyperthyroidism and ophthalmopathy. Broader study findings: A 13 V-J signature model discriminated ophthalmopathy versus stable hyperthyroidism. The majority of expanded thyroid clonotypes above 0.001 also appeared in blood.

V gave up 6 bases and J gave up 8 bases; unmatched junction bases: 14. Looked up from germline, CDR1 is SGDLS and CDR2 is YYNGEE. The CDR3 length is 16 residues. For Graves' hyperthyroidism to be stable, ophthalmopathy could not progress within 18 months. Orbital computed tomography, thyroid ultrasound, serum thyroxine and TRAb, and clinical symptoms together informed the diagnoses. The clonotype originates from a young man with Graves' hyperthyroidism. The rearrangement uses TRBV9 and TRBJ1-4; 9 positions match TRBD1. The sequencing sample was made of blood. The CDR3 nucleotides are TGTGCCAGCATCCTCGCTGGGACAGGGATTCGAGAAAAACTGTTTTTT. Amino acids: CASILAGTGIREKLFF.